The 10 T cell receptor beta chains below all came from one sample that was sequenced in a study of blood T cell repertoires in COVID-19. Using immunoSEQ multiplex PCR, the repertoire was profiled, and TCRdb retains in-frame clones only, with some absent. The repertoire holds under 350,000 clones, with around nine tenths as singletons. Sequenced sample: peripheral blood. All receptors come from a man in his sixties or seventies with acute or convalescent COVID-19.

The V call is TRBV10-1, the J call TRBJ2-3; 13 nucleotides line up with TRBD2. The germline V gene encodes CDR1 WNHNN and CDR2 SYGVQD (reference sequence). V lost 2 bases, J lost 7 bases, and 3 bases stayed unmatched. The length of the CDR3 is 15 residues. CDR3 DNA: TGCGCCAGCAGTGAGAGAGGGACTAGCGGGAATACGCAGTATTTT. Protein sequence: CASSERGTSGNTQYF.

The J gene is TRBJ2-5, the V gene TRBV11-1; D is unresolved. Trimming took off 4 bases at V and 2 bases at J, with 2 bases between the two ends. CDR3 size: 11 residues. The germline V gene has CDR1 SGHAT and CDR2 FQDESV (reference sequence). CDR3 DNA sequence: TGTGCCAGCAGCTCTCAAGAGACCCAGTACTTC. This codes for CASSSQETQYF.

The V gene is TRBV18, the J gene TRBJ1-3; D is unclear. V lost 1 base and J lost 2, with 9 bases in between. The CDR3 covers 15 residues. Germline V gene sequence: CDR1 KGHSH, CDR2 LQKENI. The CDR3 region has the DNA TGTGCCAGCTCACCACTCATAGATGCTGGAAACACCATATATTTT. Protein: CASSPLIDAGNTIYF.

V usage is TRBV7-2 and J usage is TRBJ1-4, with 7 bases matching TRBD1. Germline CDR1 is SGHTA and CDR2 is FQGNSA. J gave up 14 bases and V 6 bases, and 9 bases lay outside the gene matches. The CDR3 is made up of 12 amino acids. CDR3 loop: CASSARQGMLFF. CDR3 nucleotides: TGTGCCAGCAGTGCAAGACAGGGTATGCTGTTTTTT.

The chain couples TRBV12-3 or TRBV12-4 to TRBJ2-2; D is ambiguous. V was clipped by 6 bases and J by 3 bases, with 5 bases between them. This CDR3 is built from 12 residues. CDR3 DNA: TGTGCCAGCAGCGTATACACCGGGGAGCTGTTTTTT. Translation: CASSVYTGELFF.

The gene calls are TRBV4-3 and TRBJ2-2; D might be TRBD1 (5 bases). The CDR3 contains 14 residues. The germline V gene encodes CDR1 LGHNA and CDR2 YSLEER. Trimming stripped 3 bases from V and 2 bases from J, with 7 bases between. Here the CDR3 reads CASSQQGNTGELFF. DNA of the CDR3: TGCGCCAGCAGCCAGCAGGGAAACACCGGGGAGCTGTTTTTT.

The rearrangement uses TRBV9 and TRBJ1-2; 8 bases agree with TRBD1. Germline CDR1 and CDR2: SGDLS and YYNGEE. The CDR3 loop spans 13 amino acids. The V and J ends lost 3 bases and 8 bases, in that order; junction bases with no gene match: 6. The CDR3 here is CASSGQGNVGYTF. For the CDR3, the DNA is TGTGCCAGCAGCGGACAGGGGAATGTCGGCTACACCTTC.

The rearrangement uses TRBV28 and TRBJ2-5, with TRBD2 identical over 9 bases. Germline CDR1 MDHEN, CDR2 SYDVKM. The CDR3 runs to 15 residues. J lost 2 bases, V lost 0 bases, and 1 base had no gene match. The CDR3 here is CASSLWAGGQETQYF. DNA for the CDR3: TGTGCCAGCAGTTTATGGGCGGGGGGGCAAGAGACCCAGTACTTC.

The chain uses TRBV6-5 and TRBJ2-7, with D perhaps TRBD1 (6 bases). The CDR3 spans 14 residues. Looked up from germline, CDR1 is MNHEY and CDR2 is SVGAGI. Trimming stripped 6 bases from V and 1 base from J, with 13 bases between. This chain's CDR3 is CASRVQGKSYEQYF. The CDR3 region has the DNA TGTGCCAGCAGAGTACAGGGTAAATCCTACGAGCAGTACTTC.

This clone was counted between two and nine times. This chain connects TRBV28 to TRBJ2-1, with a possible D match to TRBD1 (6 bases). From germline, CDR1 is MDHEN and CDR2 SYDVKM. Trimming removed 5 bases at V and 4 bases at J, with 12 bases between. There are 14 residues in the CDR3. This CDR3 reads CASSRTQGYNEQFF. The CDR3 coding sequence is TGTGCCAGCAGTAGAACCCAGGGGTACAATGAGCAGTTCTTC.